This T cell receptor beta chain stems from a study of blood T cell repertoires in COVID-19. In regard to this clone: An end of the junction does not agree with germline; a read error may underlie this.

Participants reported their clinical history, and cohort assignment relied on those reports. This CDR3 has 14 residues. Germline lookup yields CDR1 SSHAT and CDR2 FNYEAQ (reference sequence). Data came from immunoSEQ multiplex PCR; TCRdb stores just in-frame clones and leaves some out. The data contain about 320,000 clones, around 85% of them seen just once; the ten biggest clones take up approximately 1.9%. Sequenced: PBMCs or T cells enriched from blood (not recorded which). The chain employs TRBV7-7 and TRBJ2-1; D might be TRBD1 or TRBD2, each matching 6 bases. This receptor was obtained from a woman in her twenties or thirties who had been exposed to COVID-19. CDR3 coding DNA: TGTGCTAGCAGCAGGGGCGGGGCCTACAATGAGCAGTTCTTC. Protein product: CASSRGGAYNEQFF.